These T cell receptor beta chains were read from a single sample in a study of identical twins. TCRdb redid the calling of the 5' RACE reads with MiXCR, one entry per CDR3 protein. In the table there are 500,000 to 550,000 distinct CDR3 sequences, 22% of which are singletons. Another study also made use of these data, one on T cells expressing NK-cell markers.

What was sequenced was CD4+ T cells sorted from blood. These receptors came from a woman aged 18 to 35 in good health. Each CDR3 is given with its conserved first and last residue. The D gene is left open where the match is weak. Size values are once, few and many counts, or a class for expanded clones, and some rows have none.

many | . | TRBJ2-7 | TRBV5-1 | CASSVGLYSEQYF | TGCGCCAGCAGCGTGGGACTTTATAGCGAGCAGTACTTC
. | . | TRBJ2-1 | TRBV12-3/TRBV12-4 | CATTRENSYNEQFF | TGTGCCACCACCCGGGAGAACTCCTACAATGAGCAGTTCTTC
. | . | TRBJ2-7 | TRBV20-1 | CSAAGQQPSYEQYF | TGCAGTGCTGCTGGACAGCAGCCTTCCTACGAGCAGTACTTC
few | . | TRBJ1-1 | TRBV5-1 | CASSRGGLEEAFF | TGCGCCAGCAGCCGAGGAGGTTTGGAGGAAGCTTTCTTT
few | TRBD2 | TRBJ2-1 | TRBV12-3/TRBV12-4 | CASNLQREYEQFF | TGTGCCAGCAATCTACAGCGGGAGTACGAGCAGTTCTTC
few | . | TRBJ2-7 | TRBV20-1 | CSARYINSYEQYF | TGCAGTGCAAGGTACATTAACTCCTACGAGCAGTACTTC
. | . | TRBJ2-7 | TRBV5-1 | CASSLAPGNSYEQYF | TGCGCCAGCAGCTTGGCTCCGGGAAACTCCTACGAGCAGTACTTC
few | . | TRBJ2-7 | TRBV10-2 | CASSRHEQYF | TGCGCCAGCAGTCGGCACGAGCAGTACTTC
. | . | TRBJ2-1 | TRBV20-1 | CSARALGITSNEQFF | TGCAGTGCTAGAGCACTCGGGATTACGTCCAATGAGCAGTTCTTC
few | . | TRBJ2-1 | TRBV7-6 | CASSWDWYNEQFF | TGTGCCAGCAGCTGGGACTGGTACAATGAGCAGTTCTTC
few | TRBD1 | TRBJ2-2 | TRBV11-2 | CASSVSFGTATEGRGELFF | TGTGCCAGCAGCGTAAGCTTTGGGACAGCGACAGAGGGCCGCGGGGAGCTGTTTTTT
few | TRBD2 | TRBJ2-5 | TRBV20-1 | CSARDGSGRARETQYF | TGCAGTGCTAGAGATGGCAGCGGGAGGGCCCGGGAGACCCAGTACTTC